Presented here are 30 T cell receptor beta chains from one specimen sequenced in a study of T cell responses to AZD1222 COVID-19 vaccine. TCRdb's copy holds only in-frame clones and misses some; the assay was immunoSEQ multiplex PCR. The repertoire holds approximately 150,000 clones, with 85% to 95% as singletons. This sample comprised peripheral blood, obtained on day 0 of MenACWY control vaccination. The receptors shown here come from an adult in good health.

This chain uses TRBV7-9 with TRBJ2-2, with D tentatively TRBD1 (6 bases). This CDR3 is 13 amino acids long. Germline CDR1 and CDR2: SEHNR and FQNEAQ (reference sequence). Between the trimmed V and J ends, which lost 2 bases and 7 bases, there was a span of 8 bases. CDR3 nucleotides: TGTGCCAGCAGCTTAACGGACAGCGGGGAGCTGTTTTTT. It translates to CASSLTDSGELFF.

The V gene is TRBV2, the J gene TRBJ1-5; 8 nucleotides agree with TRBD1. CDR3 length: 14 amino acids. Trimming took 5 bases from V and 4 from J; bases not matched to a gene: 4. In germline, CDR1 is SNHLY, CDR2 FYNNEI. The CDR3 is CASSPDRANQPQHF. The CDR3 DNA reads TGTGCCAGCAGTCCGGACAGGGCTAATCAGCCCCAGCATTTT.

This chain links TRBV13 with TRBJ1-6; no clear D gene. The CDR3 extends over 16 amino acids. Per germline, CDR1 PRHDT and CDR2 FYEKMQ (reference sequence). Trimming cost V 5 bases and J 5 bases, with 16 bases left between them. The DNA for the CDR3 is TGTGCCAGCAGCCTGTTACGAGCCAACGATAATTCACCCCTCCACTTT. This gives the protein CASSLLRANDNSPLHF. The full variable domain, completed using reference TRBV13 and TRBJ1-6, is AAGVIQSPRHLIKEKRETATLKCYPIPRHDTVYWYQQGPGQDPQFLISFYEKMQSDKGSIPDRFSAQQFSDYHSELNMSSLELGDSALYFCASSLLRANDNSPLHFGNGTRLTVT.

V usage is TRBV6-2 or TRBV6-3 and J usage is TRBJ2-1; 7 bases match TRBD2. The V gene end was trimmed by 4 bases and the J gene end by 4 bases; junction bases not matched to a gene: 16. The CDR3 length is 18 residues. Germline V gene data show CDR1 as MNHEY and CDR2 as SVGEGT. CDR3 nucleotides: TGTGCCAGCAGTTCCCGCCGACTAGCTGATCTAGGGTACAATGAGCAGTTCTTC. Protein: CASSSRRLADLGYNEQFF.

This chain links TRBV19 with TRBJ2-7; D may correspond to TRBD1 or TRBD2 (5 bases each). Per the germline V gene, CDR1 is LNHDA and CDR2 is SQIVND (reference sequence). V was clipped by 5 bases and J by 2 bases, with 13 bases between them. The length of the CDR3 is 14 residues. The CDR3 DNA sequence: TGTGCCAGTAGTGTCCGGGACCTAGCCTACGAGCAGTACTTC. This sequence encodes CASSVRDLAYEQYF.

The V call is TRBV30, the J call TRBJ2-3; D is possibly TRBD1 or TRBD2 (7 bases each). The CDR3 runs to 17 residues. Germline lookup yields CDR1 GTSNPN and CDR2 SVGIG (reference sequence). Trimming left V 0 bases short and J 1 base short, with 17 bases between. Written as DNA, the CDR3 is TGTGCCTGGAGTGTATGGGGAGGGGGCATCGGCACAGATACGCAGTATTTT. Translated: CAWSVWGGGIGTDTQYF.

CDR3 region: CAWSVSPRGRDYEQYF. Here the CDR3 DNA reads TGTGCCTGGAGTGTATCCCCCAGGGGGCGTGACTACGAGCAGTACTTC. This chain joins TRBV30 and TRBJ2-7, with TRBD1 matching over 8 bases. J lost 3 bases, V lost 0 bases, and 10 bases had no gene match. Germline CDR1 reads GTSNPN; CDR2 reads SVGIG (reference sequence). The CDR3 is made up of 16 amino acids.

This clone has only a few counts. The genes are TRBV6-4 and TRBJ1-1; no firm D call. The CDR3 runs 11 residues. V lost 9 bases and J lost 2, with 7 bases in between. Germline CDR1 is MRHNA and CDR2 is SNTAGT. CDR3 in amino acids: CARVINTEAFF. The CDR3 nucleotides read TGTGCCAGAGTAATAAACACTGAAGCTTTCTTT.

V is TRBV7-9 and J is TRBJ2-5, with 11 bases fitting TRBD1. The CDR3 length is 19 residues. The germline V gene encodes CDR1 SEHNR and CDR2 FQNEAQ (reference sequence). V lost 1 base to trimming and J lost 1 base; unmatched junction nucleotides: 11. CDR3 sequence (DNA): TGTGCCAGCAGCTTAGACAAGGACAGGGGGCCAAAGGGCCAAGAGACCCAGTACTTC. Protein sequence: CASSLDKDRGPKGQETQYF.

The V call is TRBV7-9, the J call TRBJ2-5; unclear D gene. The germline gives CDR1 SEHNR, CDR2 FQNEAQ (reference sequence). The ends were cut back, 2 bases at V and 5 bases at J, with 3 bases in the middle. The CDR3 totals 11 residues. Written as DNA, the CDR3 is TGTGCCAGCAGCTTATCGGAGACCCAGTACTTC. Its translation is CASSLSETQYF. The full variable domain, rest sourced from reference TRBV7-9 and TRBJ2-5, is DTGVSQNPRHKITKRGQNVTFRCDPISEHNRLYWYRQTLGQGPEFLTYFQNEAQLEKSRLLSDRFSAERPKGSFSTLEIQRTEQGDSAMYLCASSLSETQYFGPGTRLLVL.

This chain joins TRBV5-4 and TRBJ1-1, with a tentative D call TRBD1 (5 bases). Trimming left V 5 bases short and J 3 bases short, with 17 bases between. In germline, CDR1 is SGHNT, CDR2 YYREEE (reference sequence). CDR3 length: 15 amino acids. DNA for the CDR3: TGTGCCAGCAGAAATCCGGGCGGGGCTGACACTGAAGCTTTCTTT. Encoded protein: CASRNPGGADTEAFF.

The CDR3 loop is CASSEVSGTDTQYF. The CDR3 DNA follows: TGTGCCAGCAGTGAAGTTAGTGGCACAGATACGCAGTATTTT. This rearrangement joins TRBV25-1 to TRBJ2-3; D remains unclear. Germline lookup yields CDR1 MGHDK and CDR2 SYGVNS. V was cut by 2 bases and J by 1 base, with 7 bases left in between. The CDR3 spans 14 residues. The full variable domain, rest sourced from reference TRBV25-1 and TRBJ2-3, is EADIYQTPRYLVIGTGKKITLECSQTMGHDKMYWYQQDPGMELHLIHYSYGVNSTEKGDLSSESTVSRIRTEHFPLTLESARPSHTSQYLCASSEVSGTDTQYFGPGTRLTVL.

The rearrangement uses TRBV6-5 and TRBJ1-1, with D possibly TRBD1 on 5 matching bases. The V end lost 2 bases, the J end lost 3 bases, and 7 bases lay between the germline ends. The CDR3 has 13 amino acids. Germline CDR1 and CDR2: MNHEY and SVGAGI. CDR3 coding DNA: TGTGCCAGCAGTTACGCCAGGGACACTGAAGCTTTCTTT. Translation: CASSYARDTEAFF.

CDR3 in amino acids: CASSQGQGFGTDTQYF. CDR3 nucleotides: TGTGCCAGCAGCCAGGGACAGGGGTTCGGCACAGATACGCAGTATTTT. V and J are TRBV4-2 and TRBJ2-3; 10 nucleotides agree with TRBD1. The trim removed 3 bases at V and 1 base at J, leaving 4 bases unmatched. In germline, CDR1 is LGHNA, CDR2 YNFKEQ. CDR3 length equals 16 residues.

Only one count was recorded for this clone. J is TRBJ2-7 and V is TRBV5-8; D unresolved. This CDR3 is 13 amino acids long. Germline V lookup: CDR1 SGHTS, CDR2 YDEGEE. Trimming cost V 6 bases and J 3 bases, with 13 bases left between them. The CDR3 loop is CASTQHGYYEQYF. The DNA for the CDR3 is TGTGCCAGCACACAACACGGGTACTACGAGCAGTACTTC.

The J gene is TRBJ1-2, the V gene TRBV19; 8 nucleotides agree with TRBD1. The ends lost 8 bases at V and 4 bases at J; junction bases unmatched: 6. Germline-derived CDR1 and CDR2 are LNHDA and SQIVND (reference sequence). CDR3 length: 13 residues. This CDR3 is CASHRGIGYGYTF. The CDR3 bases are TGTGCCAGTCACAGGGGGATTGGCTATGGCTACACCTTC.

The V call is TRBV4-2, the J call TRBJ1-2, with a possible D match to TRBD1 (5 bases). The ends were cut back, 0 bases at V and 4 bases at J, with 9 bases in the middle. There are 14 residues in the CDR3. Germline CDR1 and CDR2: LGHNA and YNFKEQ. The CDR3 nucleotides read TGTGCCAGCAGCCAAGATGGCAGGGCCTATGGCTACACCTTC. Translated: CASSQDGRAYGYTF.

The rearrangement joins TRBV13 to TRBJ1-2; D uncertain. The CDR3 consists of 14 residues. Between the trimmed V and J ends, which lost 5 bases and 3 bases, there was a span of 13 bases. Germline V lookup: CDR1 PRHDT, CDR2 FYEKMQ (reference sequence). The CDR3 region has the DNA TGTGCCAGCAGCCTTGGACGGACGTACTATGGCTACACCTTC. This sequence encodes CASSLGRTYYGYTF.

This clone occurred once. The chain has TRBV11-2 and TRBJ1-6, with D maybe TRBD1 (5 bases). V was cut by 2 bases and J by 8 bases, with 10 bases left in between. The germline V gene has CDR1 SGHAT and CDR2 FQNNGV. This CDR3 spans 14 amino acids. The CDR3 sequence: CASSLMDIDSPLHF. The CDR3 DNA sequence: TGTGCCAGCAGCTTAATGGACATAGATTCACCCCTCCACTTT.

The chain uses TRBV11-1 and TRBJ1-2; D is undetermined. The CDR3 sequence is 12 residues long. The germline V gene has CDR1 SGHAT and CDR2 FQDESV (reference sequence). Trimming shortened V by 5 bases and J by 4 bases, and 8 bases separated the two germline ends. CDR3 loop: CASSEGGYGYTF. The DNA of the CDR3 is TGTGCCAGCAGCGAGGGCGGCTATGGCTACACCTTC.

This rearrangement joins TRBV7-3 to TRBJ2-1; 9 bases align to TRBD1. This CDR3 contains 15 residues. The junction had 3 bases not matched to a gene; V was cut back by 1 base and J by 5 bases. The V gene's germline CDR1 is SGHTA and CDR2 FQGTGA. The chain's CDR3 is CASSLIQGAHNEQFF. The CDR3, as DNA: TGTGCCAGCAGCTTAATACAGGGGGCGCACAATGAGCAGTTCTTC.

This chain joins TRBV12-5 and TRBJ2-3; 9 nucleotides match TRBD1. The CDR3 length is 14 residues. CDR1 and CDR2 (germline): LGHNT, FRNRAP. The junction had 3 bases not matched to a gene; V was cut back by 4 bases and J by 4 bases. CDR3 sequence reads: CASGWGQGADTQYF. The CDR3 DNA reads as TGTGCTAGTGGTTGGGGACAGGGTGCAGATACGCAGTATTTT.

The chain carries TRBV6-1 and TRBJ2-7; 8 positions agree with TRBD1. Unmatched junction bases numbered 7, after V lost 3 bases and J lost 3 bases. This CDR3 has 15 residues. Germline CDR1 and CDR2: MNHNS and SASEGT. This chain's CDR3 is CASSDGTGGSYEQYF. DNA for the CDR3: TGTGCCAGCAGTGATGGAACAGGGGGAAGCTACGAGCAGTACTTC.

This chain links TRBV19 with TRBJ1-5; D call uncertain. Germline CDR1 LNHDA, CDR2 SQIVND (reference sequence). Trimming removed 9 bases at V and 0 bases at J, with 6 bases between. CDR3 length: 12 residues. This CDR3 reads CASSYSNQPQHF. The CDR3 region has the DNA TGTGCCAGCTCGTATAGCAATCAGCCCCAGCATTTT.

This clone was counted once. The genes are TRBV4-3 and TRBJ1-6; TRBD1 agrees at 7 bases. V gave up 0 bases and J gave up 0 bases; unmatched junction bases: 8. The CDR3 has 19 residues. Germline V gene sequence: CDR1 LGHNA, CDR2 YSLEER. The CDR3 DNA reads TGCGCCAGCAGCCAAGACCGGACAGGCCGGAGCTCCTATAATTCACCCCTCCACTTT. Its protein is CASSQDRTGRSSYNSPLHF.

J is TRBJ1-1 and V is TRBV28, with TRBD1 as a possible D gene (5 bases). Trimming stripped 3 bases from V and 5 bases from J, with 16 bases between. CDR1 is MDHEN, CDR2 SYDVKM, per germline. The CDR3 is 15 amino acids. The CDR3 loop reads CASSFEGPRWTEAFF. DNA of the CDR3: TGTGCCAGCAGTTTCGAGGGACCTAGATGGACTGAAGCTTTCTTT. Supplemented by reference TRBV28 and TRBJ1-1, the full variable domain reads DVKVTQSSRYLVKRTGEKVFLECVQDMDHENMFWYRQDPGLGLRLIYFSYDVKMKEKGDIPEGYSVSREKKERFSLILESASTNQTSMYLCASSFEGPRWTEAFFGQGTRLTVV.

This chain connects TRBV4-3 to TRBJ1-6; no reliable D call. The V gene's germline CDR1 is LGHNA and CDR2 YSLEER. The V end lost 0 bases, the J end lost 6 bases, and 9 bases lay between the germline ends. This CDR3 has 15 residues. The CDR3 spells CASSQDLPSNSPLHF. CDR3 DNA sequence: TGCGCCAGCAGCCAAGATCTCCCGAGTAATTCACCCCTCCACTTT.

This clone occurred a few times. This chain links TRBV9 with TRBJ2-1, with a tentative D call TRBD1 (6 bases). The V end lost 3 bases, the J end lost 6 bases, and 19 bases lay between the germline ends. The CDR3 spans 16 residues. Germline CDR1 and CDR2: SGDLS and YYNGEE. The CDR3 is CASSGPGTRGFNEQFF. DNA of the CDR3: TGTGCCAGCAGCGGGCCCGGGACAAGGGGCTTCAATGAGCAGTTCTTC.

About this clone: Additional DNA sequences in this sample encode the identical CDR3. This chain connects TRBV5-5 to TRBJ1-2; maybe TRBD1 (5 bases). Trimming removed 2 bases at V and 2 bases at J, with 7 bases between. This CDR3 contains 13 residues. The germline V gene has CDR1 SGHKS and CDR2 YYEKEE (reference sequence). The CDR3 spells CASSFPGNYGYTF. In DNA form, the CDR3 reads TGTGCCAGCAGCTTCCCAGGGAACTATGGCTACACCTTC.

V is TRBV19 and J is TRBJ1-5; TRBD1 is a possible D gene (6 bases). CDR1 and CDR2 from the germline V gene are LNHDA and SQIVND (reference sequence). The CDR3 has 15 residues. V was pared by 4 bases and J by 3 bases, with 13 bases between. The CDR3 loop is CASSTETGTNQPQHF. The CDR3 nucleotides are TGTGCCAGTAGTACGGAGACAGGCACCAATCAGCCCCAGCATTTT.